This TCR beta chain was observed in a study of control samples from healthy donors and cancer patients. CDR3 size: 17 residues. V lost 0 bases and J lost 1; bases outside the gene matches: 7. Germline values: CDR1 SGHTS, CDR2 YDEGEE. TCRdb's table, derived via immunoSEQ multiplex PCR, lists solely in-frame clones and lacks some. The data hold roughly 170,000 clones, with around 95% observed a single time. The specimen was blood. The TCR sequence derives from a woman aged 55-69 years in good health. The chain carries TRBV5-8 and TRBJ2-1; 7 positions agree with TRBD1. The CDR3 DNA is TGTGCCAGCAGCTTGGCCCGCGGCAGGGGGTCCTACAATGAGCAGTTCTTC. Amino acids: CASSLARGRGSYNEQFF. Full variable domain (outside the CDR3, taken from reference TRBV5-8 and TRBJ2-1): EAGVTQSPTHLIKTRGQQATLRCSPISGHTSVYWYQQALGLGLQFLLWYDEGEERNRGNFPPRFSGRQFPNYSSELNVNALELEDSALYLCASSLARGRGSYNEQFFGPGTRLTVL.